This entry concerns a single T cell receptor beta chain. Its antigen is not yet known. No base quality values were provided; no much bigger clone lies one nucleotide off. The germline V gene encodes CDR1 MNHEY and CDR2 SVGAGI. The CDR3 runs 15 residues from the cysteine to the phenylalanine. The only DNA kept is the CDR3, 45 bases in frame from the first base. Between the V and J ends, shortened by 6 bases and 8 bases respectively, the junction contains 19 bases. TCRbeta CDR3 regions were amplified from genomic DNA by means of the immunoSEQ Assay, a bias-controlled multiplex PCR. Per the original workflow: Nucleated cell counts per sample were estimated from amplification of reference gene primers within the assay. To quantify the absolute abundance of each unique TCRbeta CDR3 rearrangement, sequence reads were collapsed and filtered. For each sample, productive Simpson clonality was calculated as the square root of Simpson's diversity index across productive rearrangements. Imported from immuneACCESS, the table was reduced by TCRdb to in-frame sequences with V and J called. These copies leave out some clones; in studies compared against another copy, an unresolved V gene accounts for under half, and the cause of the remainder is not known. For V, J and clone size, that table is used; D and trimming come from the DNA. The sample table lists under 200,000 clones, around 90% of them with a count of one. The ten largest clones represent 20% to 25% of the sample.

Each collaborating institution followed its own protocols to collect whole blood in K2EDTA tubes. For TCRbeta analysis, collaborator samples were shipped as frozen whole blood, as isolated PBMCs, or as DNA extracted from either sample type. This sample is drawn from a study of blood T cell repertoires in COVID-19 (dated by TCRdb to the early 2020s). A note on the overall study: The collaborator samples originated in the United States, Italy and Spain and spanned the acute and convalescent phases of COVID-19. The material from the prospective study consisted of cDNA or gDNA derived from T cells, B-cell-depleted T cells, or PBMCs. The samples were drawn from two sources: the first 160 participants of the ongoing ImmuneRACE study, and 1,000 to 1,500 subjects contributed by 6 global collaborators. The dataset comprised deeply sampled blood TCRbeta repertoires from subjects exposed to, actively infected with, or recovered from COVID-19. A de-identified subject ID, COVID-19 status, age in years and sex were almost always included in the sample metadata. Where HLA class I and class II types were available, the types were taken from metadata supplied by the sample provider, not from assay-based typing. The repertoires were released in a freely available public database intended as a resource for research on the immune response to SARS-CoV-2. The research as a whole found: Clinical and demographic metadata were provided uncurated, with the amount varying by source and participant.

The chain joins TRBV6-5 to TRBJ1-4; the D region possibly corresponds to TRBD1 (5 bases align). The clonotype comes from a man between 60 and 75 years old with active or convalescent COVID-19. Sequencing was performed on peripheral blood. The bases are TGTGCCAGCAGCACGGTGGGGAGGGGAGGCGAAAAACTGTTTTTT. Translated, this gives CASSTVGRGGEKLFF.